The present TCR beta chain was sequenced within a study of blood T cell repertoires in COVID-19. Background on the study: Acute and convalescent COVID-19 samples came from the United States, Italy and Spain.

Assay used: immunoSEQ multiplex PCR; TCRdb lists only in-frame clones, some missing. The table includes about 220,000 clones, around three quarters detected once. V lost 2 bases to trimming and J lost 4 bases, with 15 bases between them. Germline CDR1 reads MNHEY; CDR2 reads SVGAGI. This CDR3 comprises 15 residues. The sequence derives from a woman aged 70-85 years with acute or convalescent COVID-19. The specimen sequenced was peripheral blood. The chain combines TRBV6-5 with TRBJ2-7; D is unclear. DNA for the CDR3: TGTGCCAGCAGTTACGAGGCAGCGAGCCTTTACGAGCAGTACTTC. This codes for CASSYEAASLYEQYF.